The sequence of this T cell receptor beta chain was determined in a study of OX40 agonist ivuxolimab in advanced cancers. As for the study more broadly: The costimulatory receptor OX40 (CD134) was targeted by ivuxolimab, a fully human IgG2 agonistic monoclonal antibody. The purpose of peripheral TCRbeta sequencing was to test whether ivuxolimab changed TCR sequence diversity and led to clonal T-cell expansion. The paper reports the monotherapy dose-escalation portion (N ≈ 50 patients) of the phase I ivuxolimab trial. Among the approximately 50 dose-escalation patients, about 19 had hepatocellular carcinoma, roughly 15 melanoma, 9 renal cell carcinoma and 9 head and neck cancer. Intravenous ivuxolimab was administered to patients every 2 weeks at six dose levels: 0.01, 0.1, 0.3, 1.5, 3 and 10 mg/kg. The dose-escalation cohort was around 84% male with a mean age of about 60 years, ranging from roughly 20 to 80. Patients were allowed to have had prior anti-PD-1, anti-PD-L1 or anti-CTLA-4 therapy, and 30% to 40% of the dose-escalation patients had been treated with checkpoint inhibitors. Partial responses occurred in three dose-escalation patients, of whom one had hepatocellular carcinoma and two had cutaneous melanoma.

The research as a whole found: At doses from 0.1 to 3.0 mg/kg, clonal expansion was seen in both CD4+ and CD8+ blood T cells between baseline and week 6. The antigen specificity of the clonally expanded peripheral T cells was not determined. After ivuxolimab, expanded clones were on average more numerous among CD8+ T cells than among CD4+ T cells. Low levels of normalized T-cell clonal expansion were also seen in some patients who did not respond. In the 0.1-3.0 mg/kg groups, partial responders were among the patients with the lowest normalized peripheral clonal expansion, particularly in CD8+ T cells.

The CDR3 has 15 amino acids, counting the end cysteine and phenylalanine. Only CDR3 DNA is held: 45 bases, read in frame from base 1. Ends trimmed: V by 6 bases, J by 7 bases; bases unmatched to a gene: 14. The germline V gene yields ENHRY for CDR1 and SYGVKD for CDR2. Genomic DNA was isolated from the sorted cells so that the TCRbeta CDR3 region could be sequenced. TCRbeta CDR3 regions were sequenced using the immunoSEQ Assay. TCRdb re-hosts the immuneACCESS table, in-frame sequences only. Its copies lack some clones; in the studies checked, an unresolved V gene accounts for under half of them, and the cause for the rest is not known. For this sample the table gives roughly 90,000 clones, of which 91% were detected only once. The ten largest make up about 8.5% of the sample. In regard to this clone: It has no known antigen specificity. No much larger clone exists at a distance of one base, and base qualities are not known.

Patients with a history of autoimmune disease or receiving systemic immunosuppression were excluded from the trial. Peripheral blood for TCR sequencing was collected from all dose cohorts at baseline, on cycle 4 day 1, and on cycle 7 day 1. Samples were obtained from an open-label, multicenter, first-in-human phase I dose-escalation trial of ivuxolimab. The trial enrolled adults with locally advanced or metastatic head and neck squamous cell, hepatocellular, melanoma or renal cell carcinoma. Before TCR sequencing, CD4+ and CD8+ T cells were separately sorted from peripheral blood. The sample in question was CD4+ or CD8+ T cells sorted from blood, obtained in a trial of the OX40 agonist ivuxolimab. The V gene is TRBV10-3 and the J gene is TRBJ2-7, and TRBD2 aligns with 8 junction nucleotides. The TCR originated in an adult with an advanced solid tumor such as melanoma, head and neck, liver or kidney cancer. At the DNA level, the sequence is TGTGCCATCAGGCCCGGGACTAGTGCTGTGAGGGAGCAGTACTTC. Protein translation: CAIRPGTSAVREQYF.